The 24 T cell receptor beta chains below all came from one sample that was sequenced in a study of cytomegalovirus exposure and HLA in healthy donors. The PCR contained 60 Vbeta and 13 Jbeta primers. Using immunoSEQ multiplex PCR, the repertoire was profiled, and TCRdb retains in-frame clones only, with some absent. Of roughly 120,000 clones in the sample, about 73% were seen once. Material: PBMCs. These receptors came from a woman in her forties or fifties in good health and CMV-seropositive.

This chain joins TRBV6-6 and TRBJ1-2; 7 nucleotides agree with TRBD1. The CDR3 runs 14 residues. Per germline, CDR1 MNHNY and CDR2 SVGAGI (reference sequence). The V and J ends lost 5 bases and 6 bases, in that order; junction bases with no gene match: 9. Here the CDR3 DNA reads TGTGCCAGCAGTAGCGACAGGGCCTTGCATGGCTACACCTTC. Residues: CASSSDRALHGYTF.

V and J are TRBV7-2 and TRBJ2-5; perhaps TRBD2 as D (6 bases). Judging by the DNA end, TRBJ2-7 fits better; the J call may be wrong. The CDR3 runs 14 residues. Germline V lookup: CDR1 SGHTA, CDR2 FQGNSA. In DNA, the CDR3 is TGTGCCAGCAGCTTATTGCGGGACTCCTACGAGCAGTACTTC. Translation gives CASSLLRDSYEQYF.

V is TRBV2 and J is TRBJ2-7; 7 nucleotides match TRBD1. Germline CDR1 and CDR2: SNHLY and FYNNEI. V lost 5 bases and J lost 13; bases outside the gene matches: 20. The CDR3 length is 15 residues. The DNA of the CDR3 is TGTGCCAGCAGTCGGGACAGCCAGACCACGGCGGCGGTCTACTTC. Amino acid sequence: CASSRDSQTTAAVYF.

The CDR3 DNA reads as TGTGCCAGCCGAGGCCCCGTAGATACGCAGTATTTT. This translates into CASRGPVDTQYF. This chain links TRBV25-1 with TRBJ2-3; D gene unclear. Germline V gene sequence: CDR1 MGHDK, CDR2 SYGVNS. CDR3 length equals 12 residues. V gave up 8 bases and J gave up 5 bases, with 11 bases separating them.

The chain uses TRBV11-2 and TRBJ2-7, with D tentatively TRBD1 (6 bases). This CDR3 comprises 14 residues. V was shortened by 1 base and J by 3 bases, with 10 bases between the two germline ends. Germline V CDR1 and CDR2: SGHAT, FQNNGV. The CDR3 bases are TGTGCCAGCAGCTTAGGAACAGGGCTCTACGAGCAGTACTTC. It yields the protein CASSLGTGLYEQYF. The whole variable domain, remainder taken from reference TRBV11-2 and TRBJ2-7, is EAGVAQSPRYKIIEKRQSVAFWCNPISGHATLYWYQQILGQGPKLLIQFQNNGVVDDSQLPKDRFSAERLKGVDSTLKIQPAKLEDSAVYLCASSLGTGLYEQYFGPGTRLTVT.

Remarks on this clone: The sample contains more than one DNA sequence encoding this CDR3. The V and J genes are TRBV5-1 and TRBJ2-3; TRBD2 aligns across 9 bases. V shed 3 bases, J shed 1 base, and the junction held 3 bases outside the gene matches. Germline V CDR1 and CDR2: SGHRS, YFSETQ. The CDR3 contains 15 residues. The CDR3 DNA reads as TGCGCCAGCAGCTCTTTAGCGGGGGGCACAGATACGCAGTATTTT. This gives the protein CASSSLAGGTDTQYF.

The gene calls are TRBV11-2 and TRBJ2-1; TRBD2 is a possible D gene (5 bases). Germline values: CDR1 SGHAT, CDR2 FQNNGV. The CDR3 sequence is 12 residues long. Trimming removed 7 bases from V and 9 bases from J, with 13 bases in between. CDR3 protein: CASNARRSEQFF. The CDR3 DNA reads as TGTGCCAGCAACGCGAGGAGGAGTGAGCAGTTCTTC. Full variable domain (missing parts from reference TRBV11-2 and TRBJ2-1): EAGVAQSPRYKIIEKRQSVAFWCNPISGHATLYWYQQILGQGPKLLIQFQNNGVVDDSQLPKDRFSAERLKGVDSTLKIQPAKLEDSAVYLCASNARRSEQFFGPGTRLTVL.

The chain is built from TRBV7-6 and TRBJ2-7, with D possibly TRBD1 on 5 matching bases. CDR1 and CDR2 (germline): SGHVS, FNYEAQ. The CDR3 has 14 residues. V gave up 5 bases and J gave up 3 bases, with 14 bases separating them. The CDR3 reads CASSLGAGNYEQYF. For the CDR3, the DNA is TGTGCCAGCAGCCTAGGCGCAGGGAACTACGAGCAGTACTTC.

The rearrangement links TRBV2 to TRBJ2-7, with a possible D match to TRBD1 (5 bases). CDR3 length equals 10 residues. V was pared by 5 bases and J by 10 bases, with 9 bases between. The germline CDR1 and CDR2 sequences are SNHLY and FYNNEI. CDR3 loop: CASSRTGQYF. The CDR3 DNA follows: TGTGCCAGCAGTCGAACAGGCCAGTACTTC.

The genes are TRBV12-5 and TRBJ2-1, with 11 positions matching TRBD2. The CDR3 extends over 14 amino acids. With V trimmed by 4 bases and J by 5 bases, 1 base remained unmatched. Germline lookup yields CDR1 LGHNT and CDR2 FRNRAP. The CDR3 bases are TGTGCTAGTGGTTCGGGACTAGCGGACAATGAGCAGTTCTTC. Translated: CASGSGLADNEQFF.

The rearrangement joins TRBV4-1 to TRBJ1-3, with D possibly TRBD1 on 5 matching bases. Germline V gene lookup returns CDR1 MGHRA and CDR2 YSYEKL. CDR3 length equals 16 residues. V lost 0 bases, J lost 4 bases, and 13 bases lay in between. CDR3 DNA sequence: TGCGCCAGCAGCCAAGATTCAAGGGGCATCGGAAACACCATATATTTT. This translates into CASSQDSRGIGNTIYF.

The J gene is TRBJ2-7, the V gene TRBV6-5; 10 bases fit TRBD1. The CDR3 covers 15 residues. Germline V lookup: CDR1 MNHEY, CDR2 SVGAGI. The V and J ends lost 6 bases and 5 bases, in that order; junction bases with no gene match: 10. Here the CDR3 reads CASSRPGTGVNEQYF. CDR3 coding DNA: TGTGCCAGCAGCAGACCCGGGACAGGGGTGAACGAGCAGTACTTC.

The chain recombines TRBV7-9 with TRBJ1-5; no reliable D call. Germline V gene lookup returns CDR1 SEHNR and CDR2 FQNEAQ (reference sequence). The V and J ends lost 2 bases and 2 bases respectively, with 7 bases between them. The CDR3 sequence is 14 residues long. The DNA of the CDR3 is TGTGCCAGCAGCTTAACTGAGCGCAATCAGCCCCAGCATTTT. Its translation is CASSLTERNQPQHF. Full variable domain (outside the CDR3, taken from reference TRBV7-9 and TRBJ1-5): DTGVSQNPRHKITKRGQNVTFRCDPISEHNRLYWYRQTLGQGPEFLTYFQNEAQLEKSRLLSDRFSAERPKGSFSTLEIQRTEQGDSAMYLCASSLTERNQPQHFGDGTRLSIL.

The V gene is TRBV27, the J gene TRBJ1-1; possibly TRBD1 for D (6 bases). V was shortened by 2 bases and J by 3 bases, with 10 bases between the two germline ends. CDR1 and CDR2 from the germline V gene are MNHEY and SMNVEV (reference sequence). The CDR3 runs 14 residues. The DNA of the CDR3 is TGTGCCAGCAGTTTAACAGGGATTGACACTGAAGCTTTCTTT. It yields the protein CASSLTGIDTEAFF.

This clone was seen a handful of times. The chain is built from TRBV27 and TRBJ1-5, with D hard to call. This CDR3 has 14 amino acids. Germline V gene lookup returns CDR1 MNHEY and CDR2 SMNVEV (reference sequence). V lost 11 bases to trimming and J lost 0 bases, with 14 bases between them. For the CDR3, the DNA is TGTGCCGGTCACCGAGGGCCTAGCAATCAGCCCCAGCATTTT. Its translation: CAGHRGPSNQPQHF.

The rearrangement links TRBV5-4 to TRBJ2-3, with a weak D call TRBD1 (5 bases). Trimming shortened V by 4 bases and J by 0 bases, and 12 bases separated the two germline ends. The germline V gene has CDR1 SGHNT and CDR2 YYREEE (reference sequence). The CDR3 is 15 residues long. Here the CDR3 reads CASSIDSTSTDTQYF. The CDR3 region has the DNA TGTGCCAGCAGCATAGACAGTACTAGCACAGATACGCAGTATTTT.

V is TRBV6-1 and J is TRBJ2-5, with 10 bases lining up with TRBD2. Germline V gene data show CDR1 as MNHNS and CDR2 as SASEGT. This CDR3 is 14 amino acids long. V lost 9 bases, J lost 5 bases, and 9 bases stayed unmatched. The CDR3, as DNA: TGTGCCAGTCTAGCGGGGGTCTCCGGGGAGACCCAGTACTTC. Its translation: CASLAGVSGETQYF.

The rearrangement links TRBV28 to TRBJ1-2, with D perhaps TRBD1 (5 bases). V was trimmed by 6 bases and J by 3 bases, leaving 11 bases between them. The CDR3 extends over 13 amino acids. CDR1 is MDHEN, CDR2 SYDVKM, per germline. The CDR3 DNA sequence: TGTGCCAGCAGCCTCGCAGGGTACTATGGCTACACCTTC. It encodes CASSLAGYYGYTF.

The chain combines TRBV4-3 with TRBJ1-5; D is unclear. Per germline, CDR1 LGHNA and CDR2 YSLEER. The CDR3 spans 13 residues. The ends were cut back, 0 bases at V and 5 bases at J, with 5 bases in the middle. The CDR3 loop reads CASSQDADQPQHF. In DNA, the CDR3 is TGCGCCAGCAGCCAAGATGCGGATCAGCCCCAGCATTTT.

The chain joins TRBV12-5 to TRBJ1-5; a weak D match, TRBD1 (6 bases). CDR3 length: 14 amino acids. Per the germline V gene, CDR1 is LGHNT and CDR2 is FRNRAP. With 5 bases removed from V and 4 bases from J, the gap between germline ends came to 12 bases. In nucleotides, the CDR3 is TGTGCTAGTGGTCCAATTCAGGGGAATCAGCCCCAGCATTTT. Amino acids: CASGPIQGNQPQHF.

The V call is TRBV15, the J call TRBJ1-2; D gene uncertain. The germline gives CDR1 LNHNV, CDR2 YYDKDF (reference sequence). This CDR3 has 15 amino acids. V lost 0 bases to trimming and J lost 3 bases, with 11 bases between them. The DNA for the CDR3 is TGTGCCACCAGCAGAGATTCGTTGGGAGACTATGGCTACACCTTC. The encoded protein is CATSRDSLGDYGYTF.

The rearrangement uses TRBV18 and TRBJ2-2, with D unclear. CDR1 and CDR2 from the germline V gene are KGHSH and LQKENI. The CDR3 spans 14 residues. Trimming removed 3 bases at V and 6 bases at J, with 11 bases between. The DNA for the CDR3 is TGTGCCAGCTCACCGCCAGGTCTCCCCGGGGAGCTGTTTTTT. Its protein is CASSPPGLPGELFF.

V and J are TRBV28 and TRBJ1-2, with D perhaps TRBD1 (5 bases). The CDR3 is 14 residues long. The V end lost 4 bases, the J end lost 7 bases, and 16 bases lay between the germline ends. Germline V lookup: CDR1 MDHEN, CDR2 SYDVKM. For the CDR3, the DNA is TGTGCCAGCAGTTGGTCCCAGGGAGGACGTGGCTACACCTTC. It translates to CASSWSQGGRGYTF.

The CDR3 DNA reads TGTGCCAGTAGTGGACAGCCTAGTAACTATGGCTACACCTTC. It codes for CASSGQPSNYGYTF. The chain joins TRBV19 to TRBJ1-2; tentatively, D is TRBD1 (6 bases). The length of the CDR3 is 14 residues. The germline gives CDR1 LNHDA, CDR2 SQIVND (reference sequence). Trimming pared 5 bases from V and 1 base from J, leaving 11 bases between. Using reference TRBV19 and TRBJ1-2 for the parts outside the CDR3, the full variable domain is DGGITQSPKYLFRKEGQNVTLSCEQNLNHDAMYWYRQDPGQGLRLIYYSQIVNDFQKGDIAEGYSVSREKKESFPLTVTSAQKNPTAFYLCASSGQPSNYGYTFGSGTRLTVV.